Listed here are 25 T cell receptor beta chains from one sample, sequenced in a study of PD-1 blockade in mismatch repair-deficient tumors. Profiling relied on immunoSEQ multiplex PCR, and the TCRdb table lists in-frame clones only, not all of them. Here the sample spans about 130,000 clones, roughly 90% being singletons. This sample comprised peripheral blood, obtained approximately 71 weeks after starting pembrolizumab. The receptors were gathered from an adult with mismatch repair-deficient cancer.

This clone appeared once. Here the CDR3 reads CASSTRMSSTDTQYF. CDR3 nucleotide sequence: TGTGCCAGTAGTACAAGAATGTCCAGCACAGATACGCAGTATTTT. V usage is TRBV19 and J usage is TRBJ2-3; D unresolved. The CDR3 runs 15 residues. V was pared by 4 bases and J by 0 bases, with 11 bases between. Germline CDR1 is LNHDA and CDR2 is SQIVND (reference sequence). The full variable domain, its missing parts supplied by reference TRBV19 and TRBJ2-3, is DGGITQSPKYLFRKEGQNVTLSCEQNLNHDAMYWYRQDPGQGLRLIYYSQIVNDFQKGDIAEGYSVSREKKESFPLTVTSAQKNPTAFYLCASSTRMSSTDTQYFGPGTRLTVL.

V and J are TRBV7-6 and TRBJ2-1, with D perhaps TRBD2 (6 bases). The length of the CDR3 is 17 residues. CDR1 is SGHVS, CDR2 FNYEAQ, per germline. V was pared by 2 bases and J by 4 bases, with 18 bases between. The CDR3 DNA follows: TGTGCCAGCAGCTTAAGTTTCGGGGGAGCCAGATACAATGAGCAGTTCTTC. Translation gives CASSLSFGGARYNEQFF.

This rearrangement joins TRBV30 to TRBJ2-7; a weak D match, TRBD2 (5 bases). Looked up from germline, CDR1 is GTSNPN and CDR2 is SVGIG (reference sequence). Trimming stripped 4 bases from V and 6 bases from J, with 16 bases between. The CDR3 length is 13 residues. CDR3 region: CAWTPDLSIEQYF. In nucleotides, the CDR3 is TGTGCCTGGACTCCGGACTTATCTATCGAGCAGTACTTC.

V usage is TRBV6-1 and J usage is TRBJ2-7, with D perhaps TRBD2 (5 bases). Trimming cost V 2 bases and J 2 bases, with 10 bases left between them. The germline V gene has CDR1 MNHNS and CDR2 SASEGT. This CDR3 spans 14 amino acids. CDR3 sequence reads: CASSEWGETYEQYF. CDR3 DNA sequence: TGTGCCAGCAGTGAATGGGGAGAAACCTACGAGCAGTACTTC.

The chain couples TRBV4-3 to TRBJ1-1; no firm D call. The CDR3 is 13 amino acids. V was cut by 4 bases and J by 1 base, with 7 bases left in between. Germline values: CDR1 LGHNA, CDR2 YSLEER. The CDR3 nucleotides are TGCGCCAGCAGCCGAGGCGGGAACACTGAAGCTTTCTTT. It codes for CASSRGGNTEAFF.

J is TRBJ2-3 and V is TRBV1; whether TRBD2, the table's D call, matches the DNA was not checked. TRBV1 is termed a pseudogene. There are 17 residues in the CDR3. CDR3 residues: CTSSQDLSAGDTDTQYF. CDR3 in DNA: TGCACCAGCAGCCAAGATCTTAGTGCGGGAGACACAGATACGCAGTATTTT.

J is TRBJ2-3 and V is TRBV10-2, with D perhaps given as TRBD1 or TRBD2 (6 bases each). CDR1 and CDR2 from the germline V gene are WSHSY and SAAADI. This CDR3 has 15 residues. Deletions cut 3 bases from V and 1 base from J, with 11 bases between. The DNA for the CDR3 is TGCGCCAGCAGTGACCGGGGGCGAGGCACAGATACGCAGTATTTT. Its protein is CASSDRGRGTDTQYF.

This clone showed up just a few times. The V gene is TRBV13, the J gene TRBJ1-2; D perhaps matches TRBD1 (5 bases). The length of the CDR3 is 13 residues. V lost 0 bases and J lost 3, with 5 bases in between. CDR1 and CDR2 (germline): PRHDT, FYEKMQ (reference sequence). The CDR3 loop is CASSLGTDYGYTF. CDR3 nucleotide sequence: TGTGCCAGCAGCTTAGGGACAGACTATGGCTACACCTTC.

This clone was seen more than once but under ten times. The rearrangement uses TRBV28 and TRBJ2-2, with D perhaps matching TRBD1 (5 bases). There are 18 residues in the CDR3. Germline-derived CDR1 and CDR2 are MDHEN and SYDVKM. V lost 6 bases to trimming and J lost 0 bases, with 20 bases between them. The chain's CDR3 is CASRPSPSDIPNTGELFF. In DNA form, the CDR3 reads TGTGCCAGCAGGCCCTCCCCCTCGGACATCCCGAACACCGGGGAGCTGTTTTTT.

The chain is built from TRBV7-2 and TRBJ2-2; 9 nucleotides line up with TRBD2. V was clipped by 1 base and J by 5 bases; unmatched bases: 2. The CDR3 consists of 15 residues. Germline assignment: CDR1 SGHTA and CDR2 FQGNSA. The CDR3 loop is CASSLGLAETGELFF. The DNA of the CDR3 is TGTGCCAGCAGCTTAGGACTAGCGGAAACCGGGGAGCTGTTTTTT.

This clone was seen once. V gene TRBV9 combines with J gene TRBJ2-1; 9 nucleotides agree with TRBD2. The CDR3 is made up of 17 amino acids. CDR1 is SGDLS, CDR2 YYNGEE, per germline. The J segment lost 9 bases and the V segment lost 5 bases, leaving 18 bases of the junction unmatched. The DNA of the CDR3 is TGTGCCAGCAGTCACCCTCTGGTAGTAGCGGGAGATCCTGAGCAGTTCTTC. This gives the protein CASSHPLVVAGDPEQFF.

The V call is TRBV27, the J call TRBJ2-1, with TRBD2 matching 13 bases. The junction had 4 bases not matched to a gene; V was cut back by 4 bases and J by 4 bases. The CDR3 totals 16 residues. Germline V CDR1 and CDR2: MNHEY, SMNVEV (reference sequence). CDR3 protein: CASSSPGLAGYNEQFF. The CDR3 DNA reads TGTGCCAGCAGTTCGCCGGGACTAGCGGGATACAATGAGCAGTTCTTC.

V gene TRBV27 combines with J gene TRBJ2-7; 9 bases match TRBD1. Trimming took 0 bases from V and 3 from J; bases not matched to a gene: 6. Germline loops: CDR1 MNHEY, CDR2 SMNVEV (reference sequence). The CDR3 spans 16 residues. CDR3 nucleotide sequence: TGTGCCAGCAGTTTATCGGGACAGGGTCCCTACTACGAGCAGTACTTC. It encodes CASSLSGQGPYYEQYF.

The CDR3: CATRVRNTEAFF. The CDR3 region has the DNA TGTGCCACCCGGGTTCGGAACACTGAAGCTTTCTTT. The chain uses TRBV15 and TRBJ1-1; no firm D call. Germline V gene data show CDR1 as LNHNV and CDR2 as YYDKDF (reference sequence). V was cut by 8 bases and J by 1 base, with 8 bases left in between. The CDR3 has 12 amino acids. The full variable domain, its missing parts supplied by reference TRBV15 and TRBJ1-1, is DAMVIQNPRYQVTQFGKPVTLSCSQTLNHNVMYWYQQKSSQAPKLLFHYYDKDFNNEADTPDNFQSRRPNTSFCFLDIRSPGLGDTAMYLCATRVRNTEAFFGQGTRLTVV.

The chain uses TRBV15 and TRBJ1-2; 7 nucleotides match TRBD1. This CDR3 is 16 amino acids long. CDR1 is LNHNV, CDR2 YYDKDF, per germline (reference sequence). The junction had 14 bases not matched to a gene; V was cut back by 8 bases and J by 2 bases. The CDR3, as DNA: TGTGCCACCCGAAGGGACAAGGGGGCGCGGAACTATGGCTACACCTTC. It is translated as CATRRDKGARNYGYTF.

This clone has a single count. The J gene is TRBJ1-2, the V gene TRBV5-1, with D perhaps matching TRBD1 (6 bases). Per germline, CDR1 SGHRS and CDR2 YFSETQ. The V and J ends lost 5 bases and 5 bases respectively, with 10 bases between them. This CDR3 is built from 12 residues. This CDR3 reads CASRGTWYGYTF. For the CDR3, the DNA is TGCGCCAGCAGGGGGACATGGTATGGCTACACCTTC.

V is TRBV28 and J is TRBJ2-7; D might be TRBD2 (6 bases). V lost 2 bases to trimming and J lost 7 bases, with 15 bases between them. CDR1 is MDHEN and CDR2 is SYDVKM in the germline V gene. This CDR3 is 14 amino acids long. CDR3 protein: CASSLDPGSVEQYF. DNA for the CDR3: TGTGCCAGCAGTTTAGACCCCGGGAGCGTAGAGCAGTACTTC.

V usage is TRBV6-5 and J usage is TRBJ2-1, with 12 bases lining up with TRBD2. Germline assignment: CDR1 MNHEY and CDR2 SVGAGI. Unmatched junction bases numbered 8, after V lost 6 bases and J lost 8 bases. The CDR3 has 15 residues. For the CDR3, the DNA is TGTGCCAGCAGGCGACTAGCGGGAGCGTTGGATGAGCAGTTCTTC. Encoded protein: CASRRLAGALDEQFF.

The chain employs TRBV5-1 and TRBJ2-2, with D possibly matching TRBD2 (5 bases). CDR3 length equals 15 residues. Trimming took 4 bases from V and 0 from J, leaving 10 bases between them. Per the germline V gene, CDR1 is SGHRS and CDR2 is YFSETQ. The CDR3 region has the DNA TGCGCCAGCAGCGTCCGGGATCCGAACACCGGGGAGCTGTTTTTT. Translated, it gives CASSVRDPNTGELFF.

The CDR3 spells CASSLAGTGTYEQYF. CDR3 in DNA: TGTGCCAGCAGCTTAGCGGGGACAGGAACCTACGAGCAGTACTTC. This chain joins TRBV7-2 and TRBJ2-7, with 8 bases that match TRBD1. V was clipped by 0 bases and J by 2 bases; unmatched bases: 3. The CDR3 sequence is 15 residues long. Germline CDR1 SGHTA, CDR2 FQGNSA. The whole variable domain, remainder taken from reference TRBV7-2 and TRBJ2-7, is GAGVSQSPSNKVTEKGKDVELRCDPISGHTALYWYRQSLGQGLEFLIYFQGNSAPDKSGLPSDRFSAERTGGSVSTLTIQRTQQEDSAVYLCASSLAGTGTYEQYFGPGTRLTVT.

This sequence joins TRBV30 and TRBJ2-7; TRBD1 matches 9 bases. Per germline, CDR1 GTSNPN and CDR2 SVGIG (reference sequence). The trim removed 8 bases at V and 2 bases at J, leaving 4 bases unmatched. The CDR3 has 12 amino acids. This chain's CDR3 is CAGDRGAYEQYF. CDR3 nucleotide sequence: TGTGCCGGTGACAGGGGGGCCTACGAGCAGTACTTC.

V gene TRBV7-9 combines with J gene TRBJ1-5; 7 bases are a match to TRBD1. Looked up from germline, CDR1 is SEHNR and CDR2 is FQNEAQ (reference sequence). V lost 1 base and J lost 2; bases outside the gene matches: 8. The CDR3 is 17 residues long. CDR3 bases: TGTGCCAGCAGCTTAGGACAGGGCGACCTTGGCAATCAGCCCCAGCATTTT. Protein product: CASSLGQGDLGNQPQHF.

V and J are TRBV4-3 and TRBJ2-2; 11 positions match TRBD2. The germline gives CDR1 LGHNA, CDR2 YSLEER. The CDR3 has 17 amino acids. Trimming cost V 1 base and J 6 bases; bases outside gene matches: 7. The CDR3: CASSQVDYSGRAGELFF. The CDR3 coding sequence is TGCGCCAGCAGCCAAGTGGATTATAGCGGGAGGGCCGGGGAGCTGTTTTTT.

The chain joins TRBV6-1 to TRBJ1-3, with D unclear. The CDR3 sequence is 15 residues long. The ends were cut back, 3 bases at V and 0 bases at J, with 9 bases in the middle. The germline CDR1 and CDR2 sequences are MNHNS and SASEGT. CDR3 DNA: TGTGCCAGCAGTGAGAATACAAACTCTGGAAACACCATATATTTT. It specifies CASSENTNSGNTIYF.

V usage is TRBV29-1 and J usage is TRBJ2-7, with D possibly being TRBD1 (5 bases). CDR3 length: 12 residues. Germline lookup yields CDR1 SQVTM and CDR2 ANQGSEA. Trimming stripped 2 bases from V and 2 bases from J, with 7 bases between. CDR3 sequence: CSVESRAYEQYF. CDR3 nucleotides: TGCAGCGTTGAAAGCAGGGCCTACGAGCAGTACTTC.